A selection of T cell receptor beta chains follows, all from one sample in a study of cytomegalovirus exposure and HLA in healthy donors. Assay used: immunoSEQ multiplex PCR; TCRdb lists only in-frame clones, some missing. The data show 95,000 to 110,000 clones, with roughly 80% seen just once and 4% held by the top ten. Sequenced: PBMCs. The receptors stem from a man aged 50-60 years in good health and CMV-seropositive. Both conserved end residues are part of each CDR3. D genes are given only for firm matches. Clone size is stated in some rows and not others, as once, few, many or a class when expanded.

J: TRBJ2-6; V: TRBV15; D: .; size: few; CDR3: CATSRMGGGANVLTF; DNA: TGTGCCACCAGCCGAATGGGGGGTGGGGCCAACGTCCTGACTTTC
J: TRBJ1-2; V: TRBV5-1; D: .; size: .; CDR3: CASSLGGLNYGYTF; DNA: TGCGCCAGCAGCTTGGGGGGACTCAACTATGGCTACACCTTC
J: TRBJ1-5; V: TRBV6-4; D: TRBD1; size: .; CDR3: CASSIGTVGNQPQHF; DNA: TGTGCCAGCAGTATAGGGACAGTGGGCAATCAGCCCCAGCATTTT
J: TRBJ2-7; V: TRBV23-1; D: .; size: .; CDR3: CASSLQGGYEQYF; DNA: TGCGCCAGCAGTCTACAGGGTGGATACGAGCAGTACTTC
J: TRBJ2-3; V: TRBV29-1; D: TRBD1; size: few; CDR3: CSAGGTGGGTDTQYF; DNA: TGCAGCGCTGGCGGGACAGGGGGCGGCACAGATACGCAGTATTTT
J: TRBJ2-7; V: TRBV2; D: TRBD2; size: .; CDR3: CASSESGTSGIREYF; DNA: TGTGCCAGCAGTGAATCAGGGACTAGCGGTATTCGGGAGTACTTC
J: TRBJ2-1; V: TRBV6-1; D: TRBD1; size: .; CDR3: CASSSGDSSYNEQFF; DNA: TGTGCCAGCAGTTCCGGGGACAGCTCCTACAATGAGCAGTTCTTC
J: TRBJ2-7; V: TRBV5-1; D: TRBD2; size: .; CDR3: CASSRWTSGSGEQYF; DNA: TGCGCCAGCAGCCGGTGGACTAGCGGGAGTGGAGAGCAGTACTTC
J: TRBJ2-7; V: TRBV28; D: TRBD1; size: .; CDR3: CASKVGQGGEQYF; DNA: TGTGCCAGCAAGGTTGGACAGGGGGGCGAGCAGTACTTC
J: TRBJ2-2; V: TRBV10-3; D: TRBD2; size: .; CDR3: CAIGLAANTGELFF; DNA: TGTGCCATCGGCCTAGCGGCGAACACCGGGGAGCTGTTTTTT
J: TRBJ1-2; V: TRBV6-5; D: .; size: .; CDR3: CASSYSRGVGYTF; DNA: TGTGCCAGCAGTTACTCGCGGGGGGTGGGCTACACCTTC